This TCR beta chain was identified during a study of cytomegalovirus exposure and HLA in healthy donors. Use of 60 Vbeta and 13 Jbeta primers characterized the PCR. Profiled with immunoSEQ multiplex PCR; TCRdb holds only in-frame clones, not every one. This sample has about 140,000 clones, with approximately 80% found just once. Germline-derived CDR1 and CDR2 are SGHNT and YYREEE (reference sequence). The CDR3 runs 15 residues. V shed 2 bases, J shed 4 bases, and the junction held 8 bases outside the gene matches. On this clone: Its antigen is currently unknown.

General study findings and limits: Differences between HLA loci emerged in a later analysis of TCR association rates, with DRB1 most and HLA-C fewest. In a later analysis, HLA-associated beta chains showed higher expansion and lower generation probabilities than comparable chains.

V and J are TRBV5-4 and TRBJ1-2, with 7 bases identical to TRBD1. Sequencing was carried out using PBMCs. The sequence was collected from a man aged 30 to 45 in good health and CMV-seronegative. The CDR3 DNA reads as TGTGCCAGCAGCTTAGGTTCGGCAGGGGGCTATGGCTACACCTTC. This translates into CASSLGSAGGYGYTF.